This paragraph reports one T cell receptor (beta chain). This clone's antigen is unknown. Base qualities are not provided; no much larger clone lies one nucleotide away. The data were taken from a study of T cell responses to AZD1222 COVID-19 vaccine (dated by TCRdb to the early 2020s). With respect to the entire study: TCR sequencing was performed for 230 to 250 trial participants, of whom about 210 were given two doses of AZD1222 and some 26 were given two doses of MenACWY control vaccine. Trial participants were enrolled by age into 18-55, 56-69 and 70-plus year subgroups, with about 150, 28 and 57 TCR-sequenced participants respectively.

In the paper's terms, the time point label means: about 28 days (+/-7) after the second vaccine dose. Because spike-specific TCR depth and breadth did not differ between the two schedules, AZD1222 recipients who got a second dose at roughly 4 weeks were pooled with those who got a second dose at roughly 12 weeks. The vaccinee samples were drawn from two UK trials, COV001 and COV002, one of which was a single-blind randomized controlled phase 2/3 trial testing AZD1222 (ChAdOx1 nCoV-19) in healthy adults. For TCRbeta chain sequencing, PBMC samples from trial participants were taken at day 0 and at day 28 after the second dose. Broad study findings and their caveats: Most participants were white British and females outnumbered males, and the authors suggested that clonal diversity may have been underestimated. Conclusions about previously exposed vaccinees are limited because only a handful of AZD1222 recipients were SARS-CoV-2 seropositive at baseline. Because no samples from the day 14 peak response were available, repertoires could be characterized only after the peak T cell response. CD4 TCRs associated with the vaccine covered the entire spike protein, and the dominant responses were in regions 160-218 and 743-854. Reportedly, almost half of the unique spike-specific TCRs recognized epitopes lying outside the regions that are mutated in the B.1.351 and B.1.1.7 variants. After two AZD1222 doses, spike-specific TCR breadth and depth were significantly higher than at day 0 and than in MenACWY recipients. In the small 56-69-year group, the increase in depth fell short of significance, most likely because of low power.

The junction shows trimming of 5 bases on V and 1 base on J, plus 8 bases between the germline ends. The germline V gene sets CDR1 to SGHTA and CDR2 to FQGTGA. Inclusive of the bounding cysteine and phenylalanine, the CDR3 is 13 residues long. The CDR3 DNA has 39 bases and is translated from base 1. The CDR3 regions of human TCRbeta chains were subjected to immunosequencing. The original methods were these. Repertoire TCRs were matched against a reference library of SARS-CoV-2-specific TCRs generated with the MIRA antigen-specificity platform. Breadth meant the fraction of unique TCRs that were SARS-CoV-2-associated, whereas depth meant the fraction of total T cells that were SARS-CoV-2-associated. Using the MIRA data, every spike-specific TCR was mapped to the spike region that the TCR reacted to and assigned to either a CD4 or a CD8 class. Log10-transformed breadth and depth values were compared by one-way ANOVA with Sidak's multiple comparisons tests. Not all clones reach the TCRdb copy of this immuneACCESS table, which keeps in-frame sequences only. Checked studies attribute under half of the gap to unresolved V genes and leave the rest unexplained. The V and J calls and the clone size are those of that table, but D and trimming were determined from the DNA. This sample is represented by around 140,000 clones; roughly nine tenths of them were singletons. Of the sample, 9.3% falls within the top ten clones.

This clonotype was obtained from an adult who received the AZD1222 COVID-19 vaccine. This receptor chain uses TRBV7-3 and TRBJ1-2; no D gene call is confident. Sequencing used peripheral blood, obtained 28 days after the second AZD1222 dose. The encoded CDR3 is CASSRGVNYGYTF. The DNA is as follows: TGTGCCAGCAGCCGCGGGGTTAACTATGGCTACACCTTC.